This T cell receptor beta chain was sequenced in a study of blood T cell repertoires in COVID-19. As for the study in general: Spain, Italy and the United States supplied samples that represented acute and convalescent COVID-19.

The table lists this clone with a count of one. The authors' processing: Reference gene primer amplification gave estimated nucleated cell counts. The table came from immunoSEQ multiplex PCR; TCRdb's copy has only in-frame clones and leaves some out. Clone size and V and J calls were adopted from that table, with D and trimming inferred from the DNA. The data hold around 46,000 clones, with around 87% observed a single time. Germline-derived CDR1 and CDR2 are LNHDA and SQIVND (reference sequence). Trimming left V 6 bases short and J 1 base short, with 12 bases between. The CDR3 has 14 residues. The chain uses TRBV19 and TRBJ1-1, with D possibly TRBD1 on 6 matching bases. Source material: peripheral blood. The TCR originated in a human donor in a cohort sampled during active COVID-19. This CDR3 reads CASSTGSENTEAFF. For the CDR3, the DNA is TGTGCCAGTAGCACAGGGAGCGAGAACACTGAAGCTTTCTTT. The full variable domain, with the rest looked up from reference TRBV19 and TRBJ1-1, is DGGITQSPKYLFRKEGQNVTLSCEQNLNHDAMYWYRQDPGQGLRLIYYSQIVNDFQKGDIAEGYSVSREKKESFPLTVTSAQKNPTAFYLCASSTGSENTEAFFGQGTRLTVV.